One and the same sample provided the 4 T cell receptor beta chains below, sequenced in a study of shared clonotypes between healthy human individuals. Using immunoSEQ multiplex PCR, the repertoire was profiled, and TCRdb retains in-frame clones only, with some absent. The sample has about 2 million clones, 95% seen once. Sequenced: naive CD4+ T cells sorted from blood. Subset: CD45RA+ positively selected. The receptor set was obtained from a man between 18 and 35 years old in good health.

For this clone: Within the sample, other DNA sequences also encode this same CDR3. The CDR3 DNA reads TGTGCCAGCAGTTACGGGGGGGTTAGCACAGATACGCAGTATTTT. As protein: CASSYGGVSTDTQYF. The chain has TRBV6-5 and TRBJ2-3, with TRBD2 identical over 7 bases. CDR1 MNHEY and CDR2 SVGAGI come from the germline V gene. The V and J ends lost 2 bases and 0 bases, in that order; junction bases with no gene match: 2. The CDR3 is 15 amino acids.

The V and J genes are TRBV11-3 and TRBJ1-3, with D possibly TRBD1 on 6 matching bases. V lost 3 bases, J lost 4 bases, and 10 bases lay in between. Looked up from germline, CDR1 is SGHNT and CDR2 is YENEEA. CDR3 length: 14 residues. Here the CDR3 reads CASSLAGVGNTIYF. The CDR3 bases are TGTGCCAGCAGCTTGGCAGGGGTCGGAAACACCATATATTTT. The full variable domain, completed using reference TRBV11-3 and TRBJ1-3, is EAGVVQSPRYKIIEKKQPVAFWCNPISGHNTLYWYLQNLGQGPELLIRYENEEAVDDSQLPKDRFSAERLKGVDSTLKIQPAELGDSAVYLCASSLAGVGNTIYFGEGSWLTVV.

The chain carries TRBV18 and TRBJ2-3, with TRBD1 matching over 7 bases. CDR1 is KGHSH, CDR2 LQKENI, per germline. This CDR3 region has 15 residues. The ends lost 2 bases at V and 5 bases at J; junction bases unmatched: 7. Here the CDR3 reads CASSPRQGSRDTQYF. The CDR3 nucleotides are TGTGCCAGCTCACCAAGACAGGGCTCGCGAGATACGCAGTATTTT.

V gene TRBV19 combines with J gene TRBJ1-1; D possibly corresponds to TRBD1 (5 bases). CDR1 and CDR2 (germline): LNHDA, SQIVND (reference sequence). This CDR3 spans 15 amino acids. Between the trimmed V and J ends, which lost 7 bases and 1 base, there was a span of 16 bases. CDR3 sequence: CASNLGGFANTEAFF. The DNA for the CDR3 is TGTGCCAGTAATCTCGGGGGGTTTGCGAACACTGAAGCTTTCTTT.